This T cell receptor beta chain was identified in a study of CD8+CD57+ T cells in acquired aplastic anemia. Patients sequenced had flow cytometry evidence of CD8+CD57+ cell expansion. Receipt of therapy had not occurred in any patient by the time of blood sampling. In germline, CDR1 is MRHNA, CDR2 SNTAGT. This CDR3 spans 18 amino acids. With 2 bases removed from V and 0 bases from J, the gap between germline ends came to 17 bases. Genomic DNA provided the template from which TCR beta VDJ and CDR3 profiles were obtained. TCRdb analysed the reads with MiXCR anew, one entry per CDR3 protein. In the table there are about 190,000 distinct CDR3 sequences, roughly half of which are singletons.

V gene TRBV6-4 combines with J gene TRBJ1-5; no definite D call. Sequencing was carried out using sorted CD4+, CD8+, or CD8+CD57+ T cells (not recorded which) from PBMCs. The TCR sequence derives from a human donor with aplastic anemia. In nucleotides, the CDR3 is TGTGCCAGCAGTGACCGGGAGCGGGTACCCTATAGCAATCAGCCCCAGCATTTT. The encoded protein is CASSDRERVPYSNQPQHF.